These 11 T cell receptor beta chains share one sample of origin, sequenced in a study of T cells in Graves' hyperthyroidism and ophthalmopathy. RNA transcripts served as the template for amplifying TCR beta CDR3 regions. During a first-round RT-PCR of the TCR CDR3, the HTBI primer set was used. TCRdb re-analysed the multiplex PCR reads in MiXCR, keeping a single row per CDR3 protein. The sample contains 300,000 to 400,000 distinct CDR3 sequences, around 18% of which appear only once. The specimen sequenced was blood. The source of these receptors is a man younger than 35 with Graves' ophthalmopathy.

The gene calls are TRBV6-1 and TRBJ2-2, with 8 bases that match TRBD1. Per the germline V gene, CDR1 is MNHNS and CDR2 is SASEGT. V was clipped by 6 bases and J by 8 bases; unmatched bases: 8. The CDR3 has 14 amino acids. For the CDR3, the DNA is TGTGCCAGCAGAGCGACAGGGGAGGCGGGGGAGCTGTTTTTT. Protein product: CASRATGEAGELFF.

The V gene is TRBV10-3, the J gene TRBJ1-1; D unclear. The CDR3 extends over 14 amino acids. V was trimmed by 2 bases and J by 4 bases, leaving 11 bases between them. CDR1 is ENHRY and CDR2 is SYGVKD in the germline V gene. The CDR3 nucleotides read TGTGCCATCAGTGAGGGGCCTCCGGGCACTGAAGCTTTCTTT. Encoded protein: CAISEGPPGTEAFF.

This clonotype has just a few counts. This rearrangement joins TRBV6-1 to TRBJ1-3; 7 bases fit TRBD1. Per germline, CDR1 MNHNS and CDR2 SASEGT. V lost 7 bases and J lost 4; bases outside the gene matches: 7. This CDR3 is 14 amino acids long. The CDR3 nucleotides are TGTGCCAGCAAAGATAGACAGGGAGGAAACACCATATATTTT. Its protein product is CASKDRQGGNTIYF.

This clonotype has a count of ten or more. The gene calls are TRBV7-9 and TRBJ2-3; D is unclear. Looked up from germline, CDR1 is SEHNR and CDR2 is FQNEAQ (reference sequence). CDR3 length equals 16 residues. V gave up 4 bases and J gave up 0 bases, with 14 bases separating them. CDR3 amino acids: CASSSVLFTSTDTQYF. CDR3 coding DNA: TGTGCCAGCAGCTCCGTTCTCTTCACTAGCACAGATACGCAGTATTTT.

There are many counts of this clonotype. CDR3: CASSFTAGTEAFF. In DNA, the CDR3 is TGTGCCAGCAGCTTCACGGCCGGCACTGAAGCTTTCTTT. The chain is built from TRBV7-6 and TRBJ1-1; no firm D call. Trimming pared 3 bases from V and 4 bases from J, leaving 9 bases between. CDR3 length equals 13 residues. The germline V gene has CDR1 SGHVS and CDR2 FNYEAQ. Complete variable domain (other parts from reference TRBV7-6 and TRBJ1-1): GAGVSQSPRYKVTKRGQDVALRCDPISGHVSLYWYRQALGQGPEFLTYFNYEAQQDKSGLPNDRFSAERPEGSISTLTIQRTEQRDSAMYRCASSFTAGTEAFFGQGTRLTVV.

This chain connects TRBV5-1 to TRBJ1-3; D ambiguous. Germline CDR1 reads SGHRS; CDR2 reads YFSETQ. The V gene lost 0 bases and the J gene lost 0 bases, with 10 bases spanning the gap. The CDR3 extends over 16 amino acids. The CDR3 DNA is TGCGCCAGCAGCTTGGGGGGATTCAGCTCTGGAAACACCATATATTTT. Its translation: CASSLGGFSSGNTIYF. The entire variable domain, with the rest obtained from reference TRBV5-1 and TRBJ1-3, is as follows: KAGVTQTPRYLIKTRGQQVTLSCSPISGHRSVSWYQQTPGQGLQFLFEYFSETQRNKGNFPGRFSGRQFSNSRSEMNVSTLELGDSALYLCASSLGGFSSGNTIYFGEGSWLTVV.

This clonotype was detected only a few times. The J gene is TRBJ1-2, the V gene TRBV14; D not resolved. Germline V gene sequence: CDR1 SGHDN, CDR2 FVKESK. Trimming took off 4 bases at V and 4 bases at J, with 7 bases between the two ends. This CDR3 comprises 12 residues. This CDR3 is CASSPNTYGYTF. The CDR3 DNA reads TGTGCCAGCAGCCCTAACACCTATGGCTACACCTTC.

This clonotype was seen ten or more times. The chain recombines TRBV3-1 with TRBJ1-2, with 8 bases aligning to TRBD1. The V gene end was trimmed by 5 bases and the J gene end by 12 bases; junction bases not matched to a gene: 5. The length of the CDR3 is 11 residues. Germline CDR1 reads LGHDT; CDR2 reads YNNKEL (reference sequence). The CDR3 bases are TGTGCCAGCAGCACCGACAGGGGACACACCTTC. Amino acids: CASSTDRGHTF.

The sample holds a few counts of this clonotype. The V and J genes are TRBV4-1 and TRBJ2-7; TRBD1 matches at 10 bases. The junction had 9 bases not matched to a gene; V was cut back by 6 bases and J by 1 base. CDR1 and CDR2 from the germline V gene are MGHRA and YSYEKL. The CDR3 is made up of 16 amino acids. CDR3 in amino acids: CASSSRTGGRSYEQYF. The DNA of the CDR3 is TGCGCCAGCAGTTCTAGGACAGGGGGTCGATCCTACGAGCAGTACTTC.

This clonotype was seen repeatedly, ten times or more. The rearrangement links TRBV28 to TRBJ1-4; the D is unclear. V was clipped by 6 bases and J by 3 bases, with 5 bases between them. The CDR3 is 12 residues long. CDR1 and CDR2 (germline): MDHEN, SYDVKM. The CDR3 region is CASRTPNEKLFF. The CDR3 DNA follows: TGTGCCAGCAGAACCCCTAATGAAAAACTGTTTTTT.

This clonotype was detected ten times or more. The chain recombines TRBV6-1 with TRBJ1-1; D remains unclear. The CDR3 spans 14 residues. CDR1 MNHNS and CDR2 SASEGT come from the germline V gene. V was cut by 7 bases and J by 2 bases, with 14 bases left in between. CDR3 DNA: TGTGCCAGCAAGTTTGCTGACCTCAACACTGAAGCTTTCTTT. Protein sequence: CASKFADLNTEAFF.